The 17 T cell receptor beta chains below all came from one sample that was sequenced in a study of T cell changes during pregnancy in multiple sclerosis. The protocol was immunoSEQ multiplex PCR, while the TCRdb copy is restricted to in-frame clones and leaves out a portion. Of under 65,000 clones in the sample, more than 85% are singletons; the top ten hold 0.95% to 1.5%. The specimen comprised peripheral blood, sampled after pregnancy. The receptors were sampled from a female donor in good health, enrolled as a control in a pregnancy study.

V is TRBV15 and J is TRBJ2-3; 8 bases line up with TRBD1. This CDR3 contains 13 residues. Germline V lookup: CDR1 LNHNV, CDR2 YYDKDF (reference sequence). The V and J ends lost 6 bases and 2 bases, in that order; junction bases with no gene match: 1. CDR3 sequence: CATRTGDTDTQYF. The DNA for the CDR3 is TGTGCCACCAGGACAGGGGACACAGATACGCAGTATTTT.

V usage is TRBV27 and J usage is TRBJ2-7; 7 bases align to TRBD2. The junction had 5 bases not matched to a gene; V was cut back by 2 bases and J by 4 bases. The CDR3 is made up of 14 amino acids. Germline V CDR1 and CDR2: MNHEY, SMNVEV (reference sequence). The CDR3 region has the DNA TGTGCCAGCAGTTTAAGGGAGGGGCAATACGAGCAGTACTTC. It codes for CASSLREGQYEQYF.

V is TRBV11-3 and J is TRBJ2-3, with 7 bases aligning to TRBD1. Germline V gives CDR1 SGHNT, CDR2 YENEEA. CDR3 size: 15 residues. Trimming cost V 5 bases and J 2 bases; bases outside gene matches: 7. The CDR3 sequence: CASSPGTAPTDTQYF. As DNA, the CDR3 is TGTGCCAGCAGCCCGGGGACAGCGCCCACAGATACGCAGTATTTT.

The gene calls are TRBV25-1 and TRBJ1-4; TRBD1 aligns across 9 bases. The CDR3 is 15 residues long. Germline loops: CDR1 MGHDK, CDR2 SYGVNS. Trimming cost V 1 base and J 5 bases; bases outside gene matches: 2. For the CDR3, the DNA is TGTGCCAGCAGTGAATTTGGGACAGGGAATGAAAAACTGTTTTTT. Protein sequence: CASSEFGTGNEKLFF.

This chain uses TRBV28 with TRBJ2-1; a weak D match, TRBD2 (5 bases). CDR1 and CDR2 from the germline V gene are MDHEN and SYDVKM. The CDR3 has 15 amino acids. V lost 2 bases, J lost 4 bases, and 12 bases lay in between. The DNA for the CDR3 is TGTGCCAGCAGTTTACCGCGGGTATCTTACAATGAGCAGTTCTTC. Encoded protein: CASSLPRVSYNEQFF.

The CDR3: CASRPGQGVEAFF. CDR3 bases: TGTGCCAGCAGACCCGGACAGGGAGTAGAAGCTTTCTTT. The rearrangement links TRBV6-6 to TRBJ1-1; 8 bases map to TRBD1. Trimming at V came to 6 bases and at J to 8 bases, leaving 8 bases not matched to a gene. Germline V gene lookup returns CDR1 MNHNY and CDR2 SVGAGI (reference sequence). This CDR3 is built from 13 residues.

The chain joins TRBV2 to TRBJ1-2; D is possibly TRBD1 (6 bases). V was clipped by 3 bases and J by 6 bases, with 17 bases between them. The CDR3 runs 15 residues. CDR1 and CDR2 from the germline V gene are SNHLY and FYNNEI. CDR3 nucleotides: TGTGCCAGCAGTGACGGACAGAACAGGGATAATGGCTACACCTTC. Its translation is CASSDGQNRDNGYTF.

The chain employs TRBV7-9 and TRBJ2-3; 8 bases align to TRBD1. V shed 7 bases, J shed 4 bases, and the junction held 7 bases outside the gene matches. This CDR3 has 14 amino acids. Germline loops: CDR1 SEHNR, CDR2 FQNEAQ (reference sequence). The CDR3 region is CASTDRGFPDTQYF. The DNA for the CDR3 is TGTGCCAGCACCGACAGGGGATTCCCAGATACGCAGTATTTT.

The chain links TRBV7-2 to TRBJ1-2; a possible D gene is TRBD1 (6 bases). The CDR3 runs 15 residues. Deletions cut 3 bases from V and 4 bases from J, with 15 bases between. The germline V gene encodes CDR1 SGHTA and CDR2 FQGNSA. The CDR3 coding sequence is TGTGCCAGCAGCTTCAGGCAGGGGCAAGGCTATGGCTACACCTTC. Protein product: CASSFRQGQGYGYTF.

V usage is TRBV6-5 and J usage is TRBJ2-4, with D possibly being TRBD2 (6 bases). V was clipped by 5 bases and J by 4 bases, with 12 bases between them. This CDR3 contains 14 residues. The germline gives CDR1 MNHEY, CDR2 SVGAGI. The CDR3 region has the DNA TGTGCCAGCAGTCCCGGGACTCTGAAAAACATTCAGTACTTC. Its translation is CASSPGTLKNIQYF.

DNA of the CDR3: TGTGCCAGCAGTCCACCCGGGACAGGGAATGAAAAACTGTTTTTT. Amino acid sequence: CASSPPGTGNEKLFF. This sequence joins TRBV5-6 and TRBJ1-4; 9 bases align to TRBD1. CDR1 SGHDT and CDR2 YYEEEE come from the germline V gene. The CDR3 has 15 amino acids. J lost 5 bases, V lost 5 bases, and 7 bases had no gene match.

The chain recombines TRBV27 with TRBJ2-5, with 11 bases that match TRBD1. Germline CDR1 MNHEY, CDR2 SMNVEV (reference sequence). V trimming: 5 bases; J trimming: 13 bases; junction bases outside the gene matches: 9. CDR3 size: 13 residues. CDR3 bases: TGTGCCAGCAGTCCTTTAATTGGACAGGGGGCGTACTTC. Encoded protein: CASSPLIGQGAYF.

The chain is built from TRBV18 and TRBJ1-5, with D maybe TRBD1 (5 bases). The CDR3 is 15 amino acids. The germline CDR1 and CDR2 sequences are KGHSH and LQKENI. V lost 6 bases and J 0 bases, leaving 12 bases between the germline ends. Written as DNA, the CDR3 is TGTGCCAGCTCCAACGGGGGATATAGCAATCAGCCCCAGCATTTT. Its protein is CASSNGGYSNQPQHF.

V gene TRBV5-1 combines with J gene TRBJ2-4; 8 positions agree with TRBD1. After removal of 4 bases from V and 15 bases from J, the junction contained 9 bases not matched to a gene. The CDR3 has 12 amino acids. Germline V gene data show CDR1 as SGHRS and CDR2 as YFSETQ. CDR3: CASSVEGTGGYF. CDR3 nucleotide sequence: TGCGCCAGCAGCGTGGAAGGGACAGGCGGGTACTTC.

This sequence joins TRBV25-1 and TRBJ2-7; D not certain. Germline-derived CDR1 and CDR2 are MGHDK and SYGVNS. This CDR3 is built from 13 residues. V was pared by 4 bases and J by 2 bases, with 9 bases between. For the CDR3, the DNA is TGTGCCAGCAGTGCCGAGCTAACCTACGAGCAGTACTTC. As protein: CASSAELTYEQYF.

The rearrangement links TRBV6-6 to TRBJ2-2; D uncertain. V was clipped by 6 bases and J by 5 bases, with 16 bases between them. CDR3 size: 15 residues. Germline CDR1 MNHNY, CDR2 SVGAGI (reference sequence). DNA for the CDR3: TGTGCCAGCAGAAGCCAGACCACAGAGACCGGGGAGCTGTTTTTT. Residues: CASRSQTTETGELFF.

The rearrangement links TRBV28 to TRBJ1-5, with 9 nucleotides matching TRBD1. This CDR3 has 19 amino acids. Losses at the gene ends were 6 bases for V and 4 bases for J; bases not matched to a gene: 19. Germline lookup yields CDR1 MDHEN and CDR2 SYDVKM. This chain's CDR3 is CASSKAPASGQGFNQPQHF. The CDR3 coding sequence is TGTGCCAGCAGCAAGGCCCCTGCATCGGGACAGGGCTTTAATCAGCCCCAGCATTTT.